A single sample gave rise to the 20 T cell receptor beta chains below, sequenced in a study of early stage breast cancer tumors. The method was immunoSEQ multiplex PCR; TCRdb's version includes in-frame clones alone and lacks a portion of them. Seen here are about 53,000 clones, 75% to 95% observed once, and the top ten hold roughly 5%. Sequenced: blood. Receptor source: a person aged 70 to 80 with breast cancer.

V usage is TRBV2 and J usage is TRBJ2-7, with D possibly matching TRBD1 (6 bases). V lost 7 bases and J 2 bases, leaving 15 bases between the germline ends. The CDR3 contains 14 residues. CDR1 and CDR2 (germline): SNHLY, FYNNEI. The CDR3 protein is CASKQDSQTYEQYF. CDR3 bases: TGTGCCAGCAAGCAGGACAGCCAGACCTACGAGCAGTACTTC. The variable domain in full, completed from reference TRBV2 and TRBJ2-7, reads EPEVTQTPSHQVTQMGQEVILRCVPISNHLYFYWYRQILGQKVEFLVSFYNNEISEKSEIFDDQFSVERPDGSNFTLKIRSTKLEDSAMYFCASKQDSQTYEQYFGPGTRLTVT.

The chain combines TRBV28 with TRBJ2-3; tentatively, D is TRBD2 (7 bases). Germline CDR1 MDHEN, CDR2 SYDVKM. V shed 5 bases and J shed 1 base, with 10 bases lying between them. The CDR3 has 14 amino acids. The CDR3 sequence: CASSQGGGTDTQYF. The DNA of the CDR3 is TGTGCCAGCAGTCAAGGGGGGGGCACAGATACGCAGTATTTT.

The genes are TRBV30 and TRBJ2-3; a weak D match, TRBD2 (6 bases). Trimming shortened V by 1 base and J by 4 bases, and 12 bases separated the two germline ends. The germline gives CDR1 GTSNPN, CDR2 SVGIG (reference sequence). The CDR3 contains 14 residues. The CDR3 nucleotides read TGTGCCTGGAGTGCGGGCAGGGAGGCAGATACGCAGTATTTT. Protein product: CAWSAGREADTQYF.

The chain has TRBV7-8 and TRBJ1-1; a possible D gene is TRBD1 (5 bases). There are 15 residues in the CDR3. Looked up from germline, CDR1 is SGHVS and CDR2 is FQNEAQ. V dropped 7 bases and J dropped 0 bases, with 15 bases sitting between them. DNA of the CDR3: TGTGCCAGCATGAGGGGAGGCGGGATGAACACTGAAGCTTTCTTT. This gives the protein CASMRGGGMNTEAFF.

The rearrangement links TRBV6-4 to TRBJ2-3, with TRBD2 identical over 8 bases. The ends lost 3 bases at V and 6 bases at J; junction bases unmatched: 8. There are 15 residues in the CDR3. Per the germline V gene, CDR1 is MRHNA and CDR2 is SNTAGT. In DNA form, the CDR3 reads TGTGCCAGCAGTGAGCAACGGGGGGGCCCCGATACGCAGTATTTT. Encoded protein: CASSEQRGGPDTQYF.

This clone was counted once. V usage is TRBV27 and J usage is TRBJ2-2; a possible D gene is TRBD1 (5 bases). The CDR3 is made up of 13 amino acids. The V gene lost 7 bases and the J gene lost 4 bases, with 10 bases spanning the gap. Germline V CDR1 and CDR2: MNHEY, SMNVEV (reference sequence). The CDR3 sequence: CASKGVPTGELFF. The CDR3 DNA reads TGTGCCAGCAAAGGGGTACCCACCGGGGAGCTGTTTTTT.

The chain couples TRBV7-2 to TRBJ1-2; TRBD1 is a possible D gene (5 bases). CDR3 size: 15 residues. Germline V gives CDR1 SGHTA, CDR2 FQGNSA. Between the trimmed V and J ends, which lost 7 bases and 4 bases, there was a span of 19 bases. CDR3 sequence: CASTRLGGAGYGYTF. CDR3 nucleotides: TGTGCCAGCACCCGACTAGGAGGGGCAGGCTATGGCTACACCTTC.

This chain connects TRBV9 to TRBJ1-2; no reliable D call. The V gene lost 4 bases and the J gene lost 0 bases, with 7 bases spanning the gap. The CDR3 sequence is 13 residues long. Germline V gene sequence: CDR1 SGDLS, CDR2 YYNGEE. The CDR3 region is CASSYGANYGYTF. CDR3 nucleotides: TGTGCCAGCAGCTACGGGGCTAACTATGGCTACACCTTC. Variable domain in full (rest from reference TRBV9 and TRBJ1-2): DSGVTQTPKHLITATGQRVTLRCSPRSGDLSVYWYQQSLDQGLQFLIQYYNGEERAKGNILERFSAQQFPDLHSELNLSSLELGDSALYFCASSYGANYGYTFGSGTRLTVV.

V is TRBV19 and J is TRBJ1-2, with TRBD1 identical over 10 bases. The J segment lost 4 bases and the V segment lost 11 bases, leaving 7 bases of the junction unmatched. This CDR3 has 13 residues. Germline V gene sequence: CDR1 LNHDA, CDR2 SQIVND (reference sequence). CDR3 region: CAAKDRGVYGYTF. For the CDR3, the DNA is TGTGCCGCAAAGGACAGGGGGGTCTATGGCTACACCTTC.

The gene calls are TRBV27 and TRBJ1-5, with D perhaps TRBD1 (6 bases). The germline V gene encodes CDR1 MNHEY and CDR2 SMNVEV (reference sequence). The CDR3 is 15 amino acids. Trimming took off 4 bases at V and 2 bases at J, with 12 bases between the two ends. In DNA form, the CDR3 reads TGTGCCAGCAGTTCCCTCAACAGGGGCAATCAGCCCCAGCATTTT. Its translation: CASSSLNRGNQPQHF.

The chain carries TRBV6-1 and TRBJ2-3; D is perhaps TRBD2 (5 bases). The germline V and J ends were trimmed by 6 bases and 9 bases, with 22 bases remaining between them. CDR3 length equals 15 residues. Germline V gene data show CDR1 as MNHNS and CDR2 as SASEGT. The CDR3 coding sequence is TGTGCCAGCAGGGACGTCTGGGTCGAGGAGGAGACGCAGTATTTT. Its protein product is CASRDVWVEEETQYF.

The rearrangement uses TRBV5-1 and TRBJ1-2; tentatively, D is TRBD1 (5 bases). This CDR3 contains 14 residues. V lost 5 bases and J 4 bases, leaving 15 bases between the germline ends. Germline V CDR1 and CDR2: SGHRS, YFSETQ. CDR3 sequence reads: CASRSSWGLYGYTF. Here the CDR3 DNA reads TGCGCCAGCAGATCCTCGTGGGGACTCTATGGCTACACCTTC.

In this sample, this clone turned up once. CDR3 sequence reads: CASSSSGGRPDTQYF. The CDR3 nucleotides read TGTGCCAGCAGCTCCTCGGGGGGCCGTCCAGATACGCAGTATTTT. This chain connects TRBV11-2 to TRBJ2-3; the D gene is possibly TRBD2 (7 bases). The CDR3 is 15 amino acids. The V end lost 4 bases, the J end lost 4 bases, and 15 bases lay between the germline ends. Germline V lookup: CDR1 SGHAT, CDR2 FQNNGV.

The DNA of the CDR3 is TGCAGCGTTGAGGGACATATGAACACTGAAGCTTTCTTT. It yields the protein CSVEGHMNTEAFF. J is TRBJ1-1 and V is TRBV29-1, with D possibly TRBD1 on 6 matching bases. Between the trimmed V and J ends, which lost 3 bases and 0 bases, there was a span of 8 bases. This CDR3 comprises 13 residues. The germline V gene encodes CDR1 SQVTM and CDR2 ANQGSEA.

The DNA of the CDR3 is TGTGCCAGCATGGAGACGACAGACCAGGAGCAGTACTTC. Translated: CASMETTDQEQYF. The rearrangement joins TRBV2 to TRBJ2-7, with D perhaps TRBD1 (5 bases). The CDR3 totals 13 residues. Germline CDR1 reads SNHLY; CDR2 reads FYNNEI. The V gene lost 7 bases and the J gene lost 7 bases, with 17 bases spanning the gap.

The chain joins TRBV4-3 to TRBJ1-2, with a possible D match to TRBD1 (5 bases). Trimming pared 0 bases from V and 7 bases from J, leaving 15 bases between. This CDR3 is 15 amino acids long. Germline CDR1 is LGHNA and CDR2 is YSLEER. CDR3 bases: TGCGCCAGCAGCCAAGAAGGGGTGGCAGGCCGTGGCTACACCTTC. Translation: CASSQEGVAGRGYTF.

The chain carries TRBV5-1 and TRBJ1-4; D not resolved. The ends were cut back, 0 bases at V and 0 bases at J, with 6 bases in the middle. The length of the CDR3 is 15 residues. Germline V gene data show CDR1 as SGHRS and CDR2 as YFSETQ. The CDR3 DNA reads TGCGCCAGCAGCTTGGAGGAGTCAACTAATGAAAAACTGTTTTTT. It translates to CASSLEESTNEKLFF.

This chain joins TRBV19 and TRBJ1-2; D may be TRBD1 (5 bases). This CDR3 is built from 14 residues. Trimming shortened V by 7 bases and J by 4 bases, and 16 bases separated the two germline ends. Germline V gene lookup returns CDR1 LNHDA and CDR2 SQIVND (reference sequence). CDR3 in DNA: TGTGCCAGTAAGGTCGCAGGGCCAATCTATGGCTACACCTTC. It specifies CASKVAGPIYGYTF.

This chain uses TRBV10-1 with TRBJ2-7; 8 bases line up with TRBD2. Losses at the gene ends were 3 bases for V and 2 bases for J; bases not matched to a gene: 0. The CDR3 sequence is 13 residues long. Looked up from germline, CDR1 is WNHNN and CDR2 is SYGVQD (reference sequence). As DNA, the CDR3 is TGCGCCAGCAGTGAAGCGGGAGCCTACGAGCAGTACTTC. Protein product: CASSEAGAYEQYF.

This chain uses TRBV5-6 with TRBJ2-3; tentatively, D is TRBD2 (6 bases). V was trimmed by 0 bases and J by 0 bases, leaving 11 bases between them. Germline V gene lookup returns CDR1 SGHDT and CDR2 YYEEEE. The CDR3 is 16 amino acids. DNA for the CDR3: TGTGCCAGCAGCTTGGTGGGGAGGACTAGCACAGATACGCAGTATTTT. Its protein is CASSLVGRTSTDTQYF.